The following is a T cell receptor beta chain sequence with its context. This specimen belongs to a study of blood T cell repertoires in COVID-19. Study-wide context: The study drew acute and convalescent COVID-19 samples from the United States, Italy and Spain.

The CDR3 spans 16 residues. Germline CDR1 is SGHRS and CDR2 is YFSETQ. The V and J ends lost 4 bases and 1 base respectively, with 16 bases between them. Under the authors' procedure: Scientists estimated how many nucleated cells there were by amplifying reference gene primers. Here immunoSEQ multiplex PCR was the method, and the copy in TCRdb shows in-frame clones only, minus some. Clonal size and the V and J genes are those of that table, whereas D and trimming came from the DNA. Among a few hundred thousand clones listed, about 83% were seen once. The rearrangement joins TRBV5-1 to TRBJ2-3, with D possibly matching TRBD2 (7 bases). This clonotype was obtained from a man between 50 and 59 years old with active or convalescent COVID-19. Material for sequencing was peripheral blood. CDR3 coding DNA: TGCGCCAGCAGCAAGCTCCGCGGGGGCGGCACAGATACGCAGTATTTT. Residues: CASSKLRGGGTDTQYF. Complete variable domain (other parts from reference TRBV5-1 and TRBJ2-3): KAGVTQTPRYLIKTRGQQVTLSCSPISGHRSVSWYQQTPGQGLQFLFEYFSETQRNKGNFPGRFSGRQFSNSRSEMNVSTLELGDSALYLCASSKLRGGGTDTQYFGPGTRLTVL.